Following are 16 T cell receptor beta chains from one sample sequenced in a study of blood T cells in healthy people across ages. A sample-barcoded 5' primer and a J-beta primer mix were used in a second PCR of about 7 to 11 cycles. MiXCR was run by TCRdb on the 5' RACE reads, yielding one entry per CDR3 protein. Here the sample spans 700,000 or so distinct CDR3 sequences, about 20% being singletons. Sequenced: blood. The receptors stem from a man between 65 and 79 years old in good health.

The chain carries TRBV29-1 and TRBJ2-1; D possibly corresponds to TRBD2 (6 bases). V lost 4 bases and J lost 12, with 13 bases in between. The CDR3 loop spans 11 amino acids. From germline, CDR1 is SQVTM and CDR2 ANQGSEA. The CDR3 region is CSVGEVVGQFF. The CDR3, as DNA: TGCAGCGTTGGGGAGGTCGTTGGGCAGTTCTTC.

This clonotype was counted a few times. The J gene is TRBJ2-5, the V gene TRBV10-3; 7 bases match TRBD1. The J call may be mistaken, given a closer DNA end match to TRBJ2-1. Germline V gives CDR1 ENHRY, CDR2 SYGVKD. The CDR3 is made up of 15 amino acids. CDR3 amino acids: CAISERTGPNNEQFF. CDR3 DNA sequence: TGTGCCATCAGTGAACGGACAGGCCCTAACAATGAGCAGTTCTTC.

The sample holds a few counts of this clonotype. This chain's CDR3 is CASSWTGGAPDTQYF. The CDR3 DNA reads TGCGCCAGCAGCTGGACCGGGGGGGCCCCAGATACGCAGTATTTT. The J gene is TRBJ2-3, the V gene TRBV5-1, with 8 nucleotides matching TRBD2. The CDR3 extends over 15 amino acids. Germline values: CDR1 SGHRS, CDR2 YFSETQ. V was clipped by 3 bases and J by 4 bases; unmatched bases: 7.

The rearrangement uses TRBV18 and TRBJ1-2; a weak D match, TRBD1 (5 bases). The germline CDR1 and CDR2 sequences are KGHSH and LQKENI. Deletions cut 3 bases from V and 3 bases from J, with 11 bases between. This CDR3 spans 14 amino acids. The CDR3 DNA reads as TGTGCCAGCTCACCGGGGGAAGGTGACTATGGCTACACCTTC. It codes for CASSPGEGDYGYTF. Supplemented by reference TRBV18 and TRBJ1-2, the full variable domain reads NAGVMQNPRHLVRRRGQEARLRCSPMKGHSHVYWYRQLPEEGLKFMVYLQKENIIDESGMPKERFSAEFPKEGPSILRIQQVVRGDSAAYFCASSPGEGDYGYTFGSGTRLTVV.

This clonotype has just one count. The junction and the germline gene differ at one end; a read error may be behind it. The rearrangement joins TRBV12-3 or TRBV12-4 to TRBJ2-3; D not certain. The CDR3 totals 15 residues. CDR3 bases: TGTGCCAGCAGTTTGGGTGGGGTTATCACAGATACGCAGTATTTC. It codes for CASSLGGVITDTQYF.

This clonotype has just a few counts. The V and J genes are TRBV28 and TRBJ2-3, with D perhaps being TRBD1 or TRBD2 (6 bases each). The CDR3 is 17 amino acids. V shed 3 bases and J shed 10 bases, with 26 bases lying between them. Germline assignment: CDR1 MDHEN and CDR2 SYDVKM. The CDR3 sequence is CASSFTGGRRLGIAQYF. The CDR3 DNA reads as TGTGCCAGCAGTTTCACCGGGGGCCGGAGGTTAGGAATTGCGCAGTATTTT.

This clonotype was counted between two and nine times. This sequence joins TRBV7-9 and TRBJ1-1; D may be TRBD1 (6 bases). This CDR3 has 15 residues. The V end was cut by 3 bases, the J end by 0 bases, with 11 bases between. Looked up from germline, CDR1 is SEHNR and CDR2 is FQNEAQ (reference sequence). The CDR3 sequence is CASSFTGRVNTEAFF. The CDR3, as DNA: TGTGCCAGCAGCTTCACAGGGCGGGTGAACACTGAAGCTTTCTTT. Looking up the rest from reference TRBV7-9 and TRBJ1-1 gives the full variable domain: DTGVSQNPRHKITKRGQNVTFRCDPISEHNRLYWYRQTLGQGPEFLTYFQNEAQLEKSRLLSDRFSAERPKGSFSTLEIQRTEQGDSAMYLCASSFTGRVNTEAFFGQGTRLTVV.

This sequence joins TRBV6-5 and TRBJ1-4; the D gene is possibly TRBD1 (5 bases). The germline gives CDR1 MNHEY, CDR2 SVGAGI. The V end was cut by 7 bases, the J end by 4 bases, with 16 bases between. The CDR3 is 15 amino acids. CDR3 in amino acids: CASKDRGLGNEKLFF. DNA for the CDR3: TGTGCCAGCAAAGACCGGGGGTTGGGTAATGAAAAACTGTTTTTT.

CDR3: CASSYSARGVHQPQHF. For the CDR3, the DNA is TGTGCCAGCAGTTACTCCGCTAGGGGAGTCCATCAGCCCCAGCATTTT. The genes are TRBV6-5 and TRBJ1-5; D perhaps matches TRBD1 (5 bases). Trimming pared 0 bases from V and 5 bases from J, leaving 14 bases between. This CDR3 has 16 amino acids. Germline assignment: CDR1 MNHEY and CDR2 SVGAGI.

The chain links TRBV12-3 or TRBV12-4 to TRBJ2-3; 7 positions agree with TRBD1. The CDR3 has 14 residues. The trim removed 3 bases at V and 2 bases at J, leaving 2 bases unmatched. The CDR3 DNA sequence: TGTGCCAGCAGTTTGACAGGGATCACAGATACGCAGTATTTT. It translates to CASSLTGITDTQYF.

This clonotype was seen a handful of times. This sequence joins TRBV6-2 or TRBV6-3 and TRBJ2-5; 12 bases align to TRBD2. This CDR3 comprises 17 residues. Germline V gene data show CDR1 as MNHEY and CDR2 as SVGEGT. The ends lost 2 bases at V and 0 bases at J; junction bases unmatched: 4. The CDR3 nucleotides are TGTGCCAGCAGTTACCACGGACTAGCGGGGAACCAAGAGACCCAGTACTTC. Its protein is CASSYHGLAGNQETQYF.

Details on this clonotype: One end of the junction does not line up with germline, which may come from a read error. The rearrangement links TRBV28 to TRBJ2-1; D may be TRBD1 or TRBD2 (7 bases each). The CDR3 runs to 15 residues. Germline V gene data show CDR1 as MDHEN and CDR2 as SYDVKM. CDR3 in amino acids: CASRSQGGGSNEQFF. CDR3 coding DNA: TGCGCCAGCCGAAGCCAGGGGGGGGGCTCCAATGAGCAGTTCTTC.

The V gene is TRBV20-1, the J gene TRBJ2-5, with D tentatively TRBD2 (5 bases). V lost 5 bases, J lost 5 bases, and 15 bases lay in between. Germline V lookup: CDR1 DFQATT, CDR2 SNEGSKA (reference sequence). The CDR3 spans 13 residues. CDR3 nucleotides: TGCAGTGCTGAGCGGACCAGTGGGGAGACCCAGTACTTC. It specifies CSAERTSGETQYF.

A few counts support this clonotype. This chain connects TRBV6-5 to TRBJ1-2; TRBD1 might be the D (6 bases). This CDR3 spans 13 amino acids. CDR1 MNHEY and CDR2 SVGAGI come from the germline V gene. V gave up 5 bases and J gave up 5 bases, with 12 bases separating them. The CDR3 nucleotides are TGTGCCAGCAGTCCGGGACAACTTTATGGCTACACCTTC. Residues: CASSPGQLYGYTF.

This clonotype was picked up a small number of times. This chain uses TRBV9 with TRBJ2-1, with 7 nucleotides matching TRBD2. The V gene's germline CDR1 is SGDLS and CDR2 YYNGEE. V trimming: 3 bases; J trimming: 5 bases; junction bases outside the gene matches: 14. The CDR3 length is 17 residues. CDR3 sequence reads: CASSAKTGTTIHNEQFF. CDR3 coding DNA: TGTGCCAGCAGCGCGAAAACCGGGACTACCATTCACAATGAGCAGTTCTTC. The full variable domain, completed using reference TRBV9 and TRBJ2-1, is DSGVTQTPKHLITATGQRVTLRCSPRSGDLSVYWYQQSLDQGLQFLIQYYNGEERAKGNILERFSAQQFPDLHSELNLSSLELGDSALYFCASSAKTGTTIHNEQFFGPGTRLTVL.

This clonotype was counted only a few times. The chain has TRBV5-1 and TRBJ1-2; D gene ambiguous. Per germline, CDR1 SGHRS and CDR2 YFSETQ. The ends were cut back, 4 bases at V and 4 bases at J, with 11 bases in the middle. CDR3 size: 13 residues. CDR3 sequence reads: CASSQDLPYGYTF. CDR3 bases: TGCGCCAGCAGCCAGGACCTCCCCTATGGCTACACCTTC. The full variable domain, its missing parts supplied by reference TRBV5-1 and TRBJ1-2, is KAGVTQTPRYLIKTRGQQVTLSCSPISGHRSVSWYQQTPGQGLQFLFEYFSETQRNKGNFPGRFSGRQFSNSRSEMNVSTLELGDSALYLCASSQDLPYGYTFGSGTRLTVV.